This T cell receptor (beta chain) was profiled in a study of OX40 agonist ivuxolimab in advanced cancers. Whole-study results and caveats: Partial responders at 0.1-3.0 mg/kg showed near-lowest clonal expansion. At 0.1 to 3.0 mg/kg, clonal expansion of CD4+ and CD8+ blood T cells had occurred by week 6. Still undetermined is the antigen specificity of the expanded peripheral T cells.

Clones were read by immunoSEQ multiplex PCR, and TCRdb kept only the in-frame ones, dropping some. Of 65,000 to 95,000 clones in the sample, around nine tenths are singletons; the top ten hold approximately 0.8%. As to this clone: What it binds is unknown.

Trimming took off 1 base at V and 1 base at J, with 2 bases between the two ends. This CDR3 is built from 12 residues. CDR1 and CDR2 (germline): SGHDT, YYEEEE. The source was CD4+ or CD8+ T cells sorted from blood, collected in a trial of the OX40 agonist ivuxolimab. The receptor was derived from an adult with an advanced solid tumor such as melanoma, head and neck, liver or kidney cancer. V is TRBV5-6 and J is TRBJ1-1; D not certain. The CDR3 here is CASSLPNTEAFF. Written as DNA, the CDR3 is TGTGCCAGCAGCTTGCCGAACACTGAAGCTTTCTTT. The variable domain in full, completed from reference TRBV5-6 and TRBJ1-1, reads DAGVTQSPTHLIKTRGQQVTLRCSPKSGHDTVSWYQQALGQGPQFIFQYYEEEERQRGNFPDRFSGHQFPNYSSELNVNALLLGDSALYLCASSLPNTEAFFGQGTRLTVV.